The rows below give T cell receptor beta chains drawn from one sample of a study of T cell responses to AZD1222 COVID-19 vaccine. Profiled with immunoSEQ multiplex PCR; TCRdb holds only in-frame clones, not every one. The table lists over 150,000 clones, approximately 94% of them singletons. The material sequenced was peripheral blood, taken 28 days after the second AZD1222 dose. Source of these receptors: an adult who received the AZD1222 COVID-19 vaccine. Each CDR3 is given with its conserved first and last residue. The order of the fields is clone size, J gene, D gene, V gene, CDR3 protein, CDR3 DNA. The D gene is left open where the match is weak. Part of the rows lack a size; the others show once, few, many or a class for expanded clones.

size: once; J: TRBJ2-5; D: -; V: TRBV5-1; CDR3: CASSLEVSVGAQYF; DNA: TGCGCCAGCAGCTTGGAGGTTTCTGTGGGCGCCCAGTACTTC
size: -; J: TRBJ2-6; D: TRBD1; V: TRBV6-5; CDR3: CASRAGGSWANVLTF; DNA: TGTGCCAGCAGAGCAGGGGGCTCCTGGGCCAACGTCCTGACTTTC
size: -; J: TRBJ2-2; D: TRBD1; V: TRBV7-7; CDR3: CASSSGTVSLTGELFF; DNA: TGTGCTAGCAGCTCGGGGACAGTTTCCCTCACCGGGGAGCTGTTTTTT
size: -; J: TRBJ1-5; D: -; V: TRBV6-5; CDR3: CASSRAQGNQPQHF; DNA: TGTGCCAGCAGTCGGGCACAGGGCAATCAGCCCCAGCATTTT
size: few; J: TRBJ1-6; D: -; V: TRBV4-2; CDR3: CASSQSHQSGAENSPLHF; DNA: TGTGCCAGCAGCCAATCCCACCAATCGGGGGCGGAAAATTCACCCCTCCACTTT
size: -; J: TRBJ2-5; D: TRBD1; V: TRBV30; CDR3: CAWTGGQETQYF; DNA: TGTGCCTGGACAGGGGGCCAAGAGACCCAGTACTTC
size: -; J: TRBJ2-1; D: TRBD2; V: TRBV7-2; CDR3: CASSGGRAGEQFF; DNA: TGTGCCAGCAGCGGCGGGAGGGCCGGTGAGCAGTTCTTC
size: -; J: TRBJ2-1; D: -; V: TRBV5-4; CDR3: CASSLPIPYNEQFF; DNA: TGTGCCAGCAGCTTGCCCATTCCCTACAATGAGCAGTTCTTC
size: -; J: TRBJ1-4; D: -; V: TRBV9; CDR3: CASSVAPATNEKLFF; DNA: TGTGCCAGCAGCGTAGCTCCGGCAACTAATGAAAAACTGTTTTTT
size: -; J: TRBJ1-1; D: TRBD1; V: TRBV11-3; CDR3: CASRGDRGPEAFF; DNA: TGTGCCAGCAGGGGGGACAGGGGCCCTGAAGCTTTCTTT
size: -; J: TRBJ1-1; D: -; V: TRBV16; CDR3: CASSQSGGPYTEAFF; DNA: TGTGCCAGCAGCCAATCAGGAGGACCATACACTGAAGCTTTCTTT
size: -; J: TRBJ2-6; D: TRBD1; V: TRBV15; CDR3: CATSRGNFPGQSFVRANVLTF; DNA: TGTGCCACCAGCAGAGGGAATTTTCCGGGACAGAGCTTTGTCCGGGCCAACGTCCTGACTTTC
size: -; J: TRBJ1-2; D: TRBD1; V: TRBV18; CDR3: CASSRDRGVTVGYTF; DNA: TGTGCCAGCAGCCGGGACAGGGGTGTAACAGTTGGCTACACCTTC
size: -; J: TRBJ1-2; D: -; V: TRBV4-3; CDR3: CASSQVMRNYGYTF; DNA: TGCGCCAGCAGCCAAGTCATGCGGAACTATGGCTACACCTTC
size: -; J: TRBJ1-4; D: -; V: TRBV7-6; CDR3: CASSSGPGANEKLFF; DNA: TGTGCCAGCAGCTCGGGACCGGGGGCAAATGAAAAACTGTTTTTT
size: -; J: TRBJ1-4; D: -; V: TRBV27; CDR3: CASSFGEKLFF; DNA: TGTGCCAGCAGTTTTGGTGAAAAACTGTTTTTT
size: -; J: TRBJ2-5; D: TRBD1; V: TRBV5-6; CDR3: CASSSQGTGETQYF; DNA: TGTGCCAGCAGCTCACAGGGGACGGGGGAGACCCAGTACTTC
size: -; J: TRBJ1-3; D: TRBD1; V: TRBV19; CDR3: CASSSTGGSGSTIYF; DNA: TGTGCCAGTAGTTCCACAGGGGGCTCTGGGAGCACCATATATTTT
size: -; J: TRBJ2-1; D: -; V: TRBV11-2; CDR3: CASSLGPYFGNEQFF; DNA: TGTGCCAGCAGCTTAGGTCCGTACTTTGGCAATGAGCAGTTCTTC
size: once; J: TRBJ1-5; D: -; V: TRBV14; CDR3: CASSQSGNQPQHF; DNA: TGTGCCAGCAGCCAGTCAGGGAATCAGCCCCAGCATTTT
size: -; J: TRBJ1-5; D: -; V: TRBV6-1; CDR3: CASSEITVISNQPQHF; DNA: TGTGCCAGCAGTGAAATAACGGTAATATCCAATCAGCCCCAGCATTTT
size: -; J: TRBJ1-1; D: TRBD1; V: TRBV18; CDR3: CASSQGTVGVNTEAFF; DNA: TGTGCCAGCTCACAAGGGACAGTAGGCGTGAACACTGAAGCTTTCTTT
size: -; J: TRBJ1-2; D: -; V: TRBV18; CDR3: CASSPGAGESYGYTF; DNA: TGTGCCAGCTCACCAGGGGCAGGTGAATCCTATGGCTACACCTTC
size: -; J: TRBJ2-7; D: TRBD2; V: TRBV10-3; CDR3: CAISEGLVDYEQYF; DNA: TGTGCCATCAGTGAGGGACTAGTCGACTACGAGCAGTACTTC
size: -; J: TRBJ1-1; D: -; V: TRBV6-5; CDR3: CASSYPDRRTEAFF; DNA: TGTGCCAGCAGTTACCCGGACCGAAGAACTGAAGCTTTCTTT